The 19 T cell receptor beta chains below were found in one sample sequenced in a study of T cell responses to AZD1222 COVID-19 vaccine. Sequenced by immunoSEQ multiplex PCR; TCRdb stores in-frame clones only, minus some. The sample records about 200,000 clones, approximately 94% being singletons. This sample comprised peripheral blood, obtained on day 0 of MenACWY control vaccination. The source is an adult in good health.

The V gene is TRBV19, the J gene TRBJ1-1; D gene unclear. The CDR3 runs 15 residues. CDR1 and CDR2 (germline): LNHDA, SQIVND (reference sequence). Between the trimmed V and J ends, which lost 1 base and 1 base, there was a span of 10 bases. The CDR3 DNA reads TGTGCCAGTAGTATAGCGGCCTCGGGGAACACTGAAGCTTTCTTT. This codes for CASSIAASGNTEAFF. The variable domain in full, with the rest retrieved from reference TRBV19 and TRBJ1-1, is DGGITQSPKYLFRKEGQNVTLSCEQNLNHDAMYWYRQDPGQGLRLIYYSQIVNDFQKGDIAEGYSVSREKKESFPLTVTSAQKNPTAFYLCASSIAASGNTEAFFGQGTRLTVV.

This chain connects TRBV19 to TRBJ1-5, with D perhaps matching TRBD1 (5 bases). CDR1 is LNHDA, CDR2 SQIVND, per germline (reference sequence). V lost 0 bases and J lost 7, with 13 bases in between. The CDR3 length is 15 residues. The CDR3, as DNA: TGTGCCAGTAGTATAGATAGGAGAGGGGTCCAGCCCCAGCATTTT. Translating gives CASSIDRRGVQPQHF.

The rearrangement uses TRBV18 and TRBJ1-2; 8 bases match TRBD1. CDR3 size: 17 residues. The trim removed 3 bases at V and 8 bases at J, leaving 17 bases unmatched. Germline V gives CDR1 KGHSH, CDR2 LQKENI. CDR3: CASSPPGQVTRTGGYTF. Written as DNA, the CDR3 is TGTGCCAGCTCACCTCCGGGACAGGTGACGAGAACGGGGGGCTACACCTTC.

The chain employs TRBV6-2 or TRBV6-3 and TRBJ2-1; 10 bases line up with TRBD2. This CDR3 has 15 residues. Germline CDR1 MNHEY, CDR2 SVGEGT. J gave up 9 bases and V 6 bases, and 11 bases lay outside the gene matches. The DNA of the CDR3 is TGTGCCAGCAGCTCCTCAGCGGGGGGGCGACGTGAGCAGTTCTTC. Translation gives CASSSSAGGRREQFF.

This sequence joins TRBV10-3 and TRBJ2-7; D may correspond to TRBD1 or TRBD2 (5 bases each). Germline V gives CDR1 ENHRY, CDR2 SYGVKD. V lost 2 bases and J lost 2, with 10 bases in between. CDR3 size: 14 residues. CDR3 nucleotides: TGTGCCATCAGTGAGGGGACGCCAACCTACGAGCAGTACTTC. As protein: CAISEGTPTYEQYF.

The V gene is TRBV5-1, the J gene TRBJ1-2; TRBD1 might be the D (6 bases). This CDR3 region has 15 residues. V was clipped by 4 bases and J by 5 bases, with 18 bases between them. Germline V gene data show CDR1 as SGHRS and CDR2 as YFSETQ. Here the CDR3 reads CASSGGQPNGYGYTF. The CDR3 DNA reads TGCGCCAGCAGCGGAGGACAGCCCAACGGGTATGGCTACACCTTC.

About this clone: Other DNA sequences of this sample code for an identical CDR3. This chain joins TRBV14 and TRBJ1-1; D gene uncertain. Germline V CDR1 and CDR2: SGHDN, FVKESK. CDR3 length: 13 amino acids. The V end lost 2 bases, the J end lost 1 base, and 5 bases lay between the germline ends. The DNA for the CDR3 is TGTGCCAGCAGCCAAAAACCGAACACTGAAGCTTTCTTT. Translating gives CASSQKPNTEAFF.

CDR3 sequence (DNA): TGTGCCACCAGCAGAGGGGACAGGAGGGCGACTGGCTACACCTTC. This translates into CATSRGDRRATGYTF. The J gene is TRBJ1-2, the V gene TRBV15; 8 nucleotides match TRBD1. Trimming removed 1 base from V and 7 bases from J; junction bases left unmatched: 8. The CDR3 consists of 15 residues. Germline CDR1 reads LNHNV; CDR2 reads YYDKDF (reference sequence).

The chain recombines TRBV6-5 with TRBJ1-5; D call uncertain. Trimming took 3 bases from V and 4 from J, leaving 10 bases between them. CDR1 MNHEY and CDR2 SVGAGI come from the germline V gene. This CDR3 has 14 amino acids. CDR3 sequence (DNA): TGTGCCAGCAGTTATGGGCGCTTTAATCAGCCCCAGCATTTT. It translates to CASSYGRFNQPQHF.

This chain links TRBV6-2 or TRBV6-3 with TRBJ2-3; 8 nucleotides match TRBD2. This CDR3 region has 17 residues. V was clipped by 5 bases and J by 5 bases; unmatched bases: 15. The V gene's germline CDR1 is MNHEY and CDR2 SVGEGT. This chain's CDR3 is CASSPGKGLERGDTQYF. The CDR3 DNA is TGTGCCAGCAGTCCGGGTAAGGGACTAGAACGAGGAGATACGCAGTATTTT.

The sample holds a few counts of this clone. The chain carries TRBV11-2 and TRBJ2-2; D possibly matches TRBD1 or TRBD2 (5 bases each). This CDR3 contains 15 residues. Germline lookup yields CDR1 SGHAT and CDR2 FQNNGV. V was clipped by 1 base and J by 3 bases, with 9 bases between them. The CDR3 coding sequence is TGTGCCAGCAGCTTAGTTCGGGGCTACACCGGGGAGCTGTTTTTT. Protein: CASSLVRGYTGELFF. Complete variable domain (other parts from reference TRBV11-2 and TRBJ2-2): EAGVAQSPRYKIIEKRQSVAFWCNPISGHATLYWYQQILGQGPKLLIQFQNNGVVDDSQLPKDRFSAERLKGVDSTLKIQPAKLEDSAVYLCASSLVRGYTGELFFGEGSRLTVL.

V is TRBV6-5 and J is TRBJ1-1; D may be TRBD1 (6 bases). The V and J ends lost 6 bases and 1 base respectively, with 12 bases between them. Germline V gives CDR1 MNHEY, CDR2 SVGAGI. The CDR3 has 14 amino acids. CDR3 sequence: CASRSDRPNTEAFF. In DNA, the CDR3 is TGTGCCAGCAGGTCAGACAGGCCGAACACTGAAGCTTTCTTT.

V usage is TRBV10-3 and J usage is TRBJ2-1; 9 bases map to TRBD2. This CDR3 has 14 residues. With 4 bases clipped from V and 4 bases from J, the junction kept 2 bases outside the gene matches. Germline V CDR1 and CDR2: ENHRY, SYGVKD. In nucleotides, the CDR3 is TGTGCCATCAGTGGAGCGGGGGGTTACAATGAGCAGTTCTTC. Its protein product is CAISGAGGYNEQFF.

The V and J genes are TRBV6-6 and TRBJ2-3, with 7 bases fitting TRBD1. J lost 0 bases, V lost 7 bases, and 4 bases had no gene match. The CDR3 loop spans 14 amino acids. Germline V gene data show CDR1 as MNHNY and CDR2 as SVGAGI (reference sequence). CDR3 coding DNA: TGTGCCAGCAAAACAGGGGATAGCACAGATACGCAGTATTTT. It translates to CASKTGDSTDTQYF.

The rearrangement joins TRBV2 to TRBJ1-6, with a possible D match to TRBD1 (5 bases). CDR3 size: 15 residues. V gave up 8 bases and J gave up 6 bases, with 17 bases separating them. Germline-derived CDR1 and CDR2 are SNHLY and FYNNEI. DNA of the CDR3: TGTGCCAGCTCGGGGGAGGGTTTCTCTAATTCACCCCTCCACTTT. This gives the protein CASSGEGFSNSPLHF.

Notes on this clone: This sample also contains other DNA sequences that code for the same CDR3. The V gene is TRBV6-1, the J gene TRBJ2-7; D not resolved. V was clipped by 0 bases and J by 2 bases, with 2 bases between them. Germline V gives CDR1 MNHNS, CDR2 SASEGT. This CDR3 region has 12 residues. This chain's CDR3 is CASSEAAYEQYF. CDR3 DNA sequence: TGTGCCAGCAGTGAAGCCGCCTACGAGCAGTACTTC.

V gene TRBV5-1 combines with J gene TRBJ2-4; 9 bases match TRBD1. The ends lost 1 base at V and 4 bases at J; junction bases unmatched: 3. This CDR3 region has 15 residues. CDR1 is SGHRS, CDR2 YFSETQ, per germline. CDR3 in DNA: TGCGCCAGCAGCTTGACCGGACAGGGGAAAAACATTCAGTACTTC. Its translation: CASSLTGQGKNIQYF.

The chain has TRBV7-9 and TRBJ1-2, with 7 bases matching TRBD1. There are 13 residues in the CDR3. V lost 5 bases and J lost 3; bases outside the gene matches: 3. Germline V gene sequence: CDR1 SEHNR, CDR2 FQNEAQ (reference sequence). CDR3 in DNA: TGTGCCAGCAGCCGGGACAGCTACTATGGCTACACCTTC. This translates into CASSRDSYYGYTF.

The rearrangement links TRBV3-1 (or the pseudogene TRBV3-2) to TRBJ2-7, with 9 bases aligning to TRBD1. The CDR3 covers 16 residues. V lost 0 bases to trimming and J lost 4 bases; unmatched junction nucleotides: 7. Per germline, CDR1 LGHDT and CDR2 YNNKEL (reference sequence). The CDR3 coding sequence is TGTGCCAGCAGCCAAGATAGGGACAGGGTGCCGTACGAGCAGTACTTC. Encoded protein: CASSQDRDRVPYEQYF.